The clone carrying this T cell receptor (beta chain) was seen just once. Its matching antigen is unknown. The protocol was immunoSEQ multiplex PCR, while the TCRdb copy is restricted to in-frame clones and leaves out a portion. Here the sample spans 350,000 to 400,000 clones, about 85% being singletons. From germline, CDR1 is MNHEY and CDR2 SMNVEV (reference sequence). The CDR3 covers 17 residues. Trimming stripped 5 bases from V and 0 bases from J, with 19 bases between. This sample is drawn from a study of Ad26.COV2.S vaccination and SARS-CoV-2 variants. Turning to the study itself: Participants got Ad26.COV2.S intramuscularly, once or twice 56 days apart.

Study observations and caveats: Those who received the vaccine showed greater spike-specific TCR breadth than those given placebo.

The treatment: some 20 received Ad26.COV2.S at low or high dose, single or two shots; about 5 received placebo; per-sample allocation not given. Day 63 after the first injection of vaccine or placebo was the sampling time. The origin of this receptor is a person between 18 and 65 years old who received the Ad26.COV2.S COVID-19 vaccine or a placebo. Specimen: peripheral blood, collected in a trial of Ad26.COV2.S vaccine versus placebo. The chain couples TRBV27 to TRBJ1-2, with unresolved D. The CDR3 protein is CASSPSPQWRANYGYTF. The CDR3 nucleotides read TGTGCCAGCAGTCCCTCACCCCAGTGGCGGGCTAACTATGGCTACACCTTC.